This T cell receptor (beta chain) is from a study of T cells in Graves' hyperthyroidism and ophthalmopathy (dated by TCRdb to between 2018 and 2020). Background on the whole study: Peripheral blood was sampled at the time of initial diagnosis, prior to any treatment. To identify TCR V-J signatures that set the groups apart, the researchers used a discovery cohort of roughly 100 patients, made up of fewer than 50 with Graves' ophthalmopathy and about 60 with stable Graves' hyperthyroidism. Whether ophthalmopathy could be predicted prospectively was tested in an independent validation cohort made up of under 20 hyperthyroidism patients plus 17 patients who later progressed to ophthalmopathy. The 75 to 100 discovery patients were randomly split 7:3 into training and test sets. In more than 5 Graves' hyperthyroidism patients, the study also compared T-cell repertoires from thyroid tissue with T-cell repertoires from blood. After sampling, hyperthyroidism patients received methimazole starting at 30 mg daily, and ophthalmopathy patients received high-dose intravenous methylprednisolone. The paper reports TCR Vbeta CDR3 sequencing of some 140 peripheral blood samples: over 40 ophthalmopathy, fewer than 80 hyperthyroidism and 17 progressor patients. The paper as a whole reports these results and caveats: Sample size was not statistically predetermined, and blinding of investigators to group allocation was not performed. Blood samples also contained most of the expanded thyroid clonotypes (frequency above 0.001), which suggests that blood repertoires may reflect thyroid immune responses. In cross-validation, a model built on a 13 V-J signature told ophthalmopathy apart from stable hyperthyroidism with about 90% sensitivity and around 84% specificity, and in testing the same model reached 80%/75%. In validation, progression to ophthalmopathy was predicted by the model with about 70% sensitivity and 72.22% specificity, a median of around 6.5 months before onset.

This clonotype was observed many times. This clone's antigen is unknown. The record has no base qualities; no much larger clone is one base away. Graves' hyperthyroidism was defined as stable when no progression to ophthalmopathy occurred over 18 months of follow-up. Hyperthyroidism patients were newly diagnosed, with disease duration under 2 months, and aged 18 to 65 years. Patients with uncontrolled infections, other autoimmune diseases, pregnancy or lactation were excluded. Diagnoses relied on clinical symptoms, serum thyroxine and TRAb, thyroid ultrasound and orbital computed tomography. PBMCs were separated from 10 ml of fresh peripheral blood using Ficoll-Paque density gradient centrifugation. Total RNA was extracted using Trizol reagent, and RNA quality was assessed on an Agilent 2100 Bioanalyzer. Amplification of TCR beta CDR3 regions was carried out from RNA transcripts. For the first round of RT-PCR on the TCR CDR3, the HTBI primer set was used together with the Qiagen OneStep RT-PCR kit. The libraries were constructed in a second round of multiplex PCR and then size-selected and purified. Sequencing of the libraries was done on an Illumina HiSeq2000 using paired-end 100 bp reads. Under the source paper's analysis protocol: SOAPnuke was used to process the raw data, throwing out any read that contained adapters or uncalled bases, had a mean Phred below 15, or lacked an exact constant-primer or identifier match. High-quality paired reads were merged using COPE v1.2.5, and each unique nucleotide sequence was defined as a clonotype. MiTCR v1.1 was used to align clonotypes to the IMGT TRBV, TRBD and TRBJ reference segments. The analysis included only V-J combinations with a frequency above 0.0001, which together covered over 98% of the repertoires. A TCS score was defined as the ratio between F50 (clonal expansion) and ExV (chaos), using BLOSUM62-based TCRdist between CDR3 peptides within each V-J. Welch's t-statistics and random forest reduced around 510 V-J features to 10 to 15, which were used in a naive Bayes classifier (R e1071). The similarity between thyroid and blood repertoires was quantified using the Morisita-Horn index. Starting from the raw public reads, TCRdb applied fastp trimming at Q25, assembled clones with MiXCR and retained in-frame beta chains. All rows with the same CDR3 protein become a single entry with the most common DNA and genes. TCRdb, not the authors, supplied the V and J calls. The sample table records 700,000 to 950,000 distinct CDR3 sequences; roughly 32% of these occur just once. The ten largest clones take up roughly 30% of the sample.

From the cysteine up to the phenylalanine, the CDR3 has a length of 13 residues. CDR3 DNA only is kept here, 39 bases in frame from base 1. The junction shows trimming of 6 bases on V and 2 bases on J, and the gene matches do not reach 2 bases of it. CDR1 ENHRY and CDR2 SYGVKD are derived from the germline V gene. Material: blood. This receptor was identified in a woman in her thirties or forties with Graves' hyperthyroidism. Recombination joined TRBV10-3 with TRBJ2-5; 8 junctional bases match TRBD1. In nucleotides, the sequence is TGTGCCATCAGCCAGGGGGCTCAAGAGACCCAGTACTTC. This translates into CAISQGAQETQYF.